The clone carrying this TCR beta chain has just a few counts. No antigen is known for it. The sample comes from a study of human T cells and chemical hapten exposure. Study-level information: Epicutaneous patch tests delivered 0.01% DPC to the upper back, with evaluation at 6 days. Study outcomes and limitations: The study found expanded TCRs formed significantly more large CDR3 similarity clusters than controls.

The time point is: patch test 3, about 24 weeks after DPC sensitization. Noted treatment: therapeutic diphenylcyclopropenone sensitization with weekly scalp DPC. Blood, whole and unfractionated, served as the source for total RNA extraction. CDR3 length equals 14 residues. Germline V lookup: CDR1 SQVTM, CDR2 ANQGSEA. Trimming cost V 3 bases and J 3 bases; bases outside gene matches: 4. A single record per CDR3 protein comes from TCRdb applying MiXCR to the RACE reads. The sample consists of approximately 97,000 distinct CDR3 sequences, 27% of them appearing once. The sequence came from a man aged 35-49 years with alopecia areata. Some clones in this sample may be carry-over from other donors' samples. The input for sequencing was whole blood, taken in connection with sensitization to the hapten diphenylcyclopropenone (DPC). The V gene is TRBV29-1, the J gene TRBJ2-5; 10 bases align to TRBD1. The CDR3 DNA reads TGCAGCGTTGACCCGGGACAGGGGAAAGAGACCCAGTACTTC. Translating gives CSVDPGQGKETQYF.